These 23 T cell receptor beta chains were all obtained from the same sample, sequenced in a study of shared clonotypes between healthy human individuals. The method was immunoSEQ multiplex PCR; TCRdb's version includes in-frame clones alone and lacks a portion of them. Of fewer than 1.6 million clones listed, about 98.5% were seen once; the top ten hold 0.3% to 0.45%. Material: naive CD4+ T cells sorted from blood. Subset meaning: CD45RA+ positively selected. The receptors originated from a man aged 30 to 45 in good health.

The J gene is TRBJ2-7, the V gene TRBV4-2; D is possibly TRBD1 (6 bases). This CDR3 region has 15 residues. The V gene's germline CDR1 is LGHNA and CDR2 YNFKEQ. V lost 0 bases, J lost 3 bases, and 12 bases lay in between. CDR3 sequence reads: CASSQDYRDLYEQYF. CDR3 DNA: TGTGCCAGCAGCCAAGATTACAGGGACCTCTACGAGCAGTACTTC.

The chain employs TRBV7-9 and TRBJ1-5, with a tentative D call TRBD1 (5 bases). Looked up from germline, CDR1 is SEHNR and CDR2 is FQNEAQ (reference sequence). The CDR3 is 14 residues long. Trimming took off 10 bases at V and 10 bases at J, with 23 bases between the two ends. CDR3 sequence reads: CAIGRGARGLPQHF. In DNA, the CDR3 is TGTGCCATTGGAAGAGGGGCAAGGGGACTACCCCAGCATTTT.

The chain links TRBV9 to TRBJ2-5; TRBD2 agrees at 7 bases. CDR1 and CDR2 from the germline V gene are SGDLS and YYNGEE. The CDR3 totals 21 residues. The V gene end was trimmed by 1 base and the J gene end by 2 bases; junction bases not matched to a gene: 23. The CDR3 DNA reads TGTGCCAGCAGCGTAAGCGGTCGAAGGCTAGCGGCCCCCACCCCACAAGAGACCCAGTACTTC. Its translation: CASSVSGRRLAAPTPQETQYF.

The chain employs TRBV30 and TRBJ2-3; 10 bases are shared with TRBD2. This CDR3 is 14 amino acids long. V shed 3 bases, J shed 2 bases, and the junction held 2 bases outside the gene matches. From germline, CDR1 is GTSNPN and CDR2 SVGIG (reference sequence). The CDR3 nucleotides are TGTGCCTGGAGCAGCGGGAGGGTCACAGATACGCAGTATTTT. Amino acid sequence: CAWSSGRVTDTQYF.

The chain combines TRBV19 with TRBJ2-3; perhaps D is TRBD1 or TRBD2 (5 bases each). Germline V gene data show CDR1 as LNHDA and CDR2 as SQIVND (reference sequence). The CDR3 consists of 17 residues. Deletions cut 7 bases from V and 1 base from J, with 21 bases between. The CDR3 bases are TGTGCCAGTAAAGGAGGAATCCGGGACGGACGCACAGATACGCAGTATTTT. Protein sequence: CASKGGIRDGRTDTQYF.

This clone occurred once. The chain couples TRBV4-1 to TRBJ2-6; a weak D match, TRBD1 (6 bases). With 2 bases removed from V and 0 bases from J, the gap between germline ends came to 14 bases. The CDR3 is made up of 18 amino acids. Germline V gene lookup returns CDR1 MGHRA and CDR2 YSYEKL. The CDR3 here is CASSQWAGAPSGANVLTF. CDR3 in DNA: TGCGCCAGCAGCCAATGGGCAGGGGCCCCCTCTGGGGCCAACGTCCTGACTTTC.

The CDR3 DNA reads as TGTGCCAGCAGCTCTTTACGAAACCTAGCGGGAAACTACAATGAGCAGTTCTTC. Its protein is CASSSLRNLAGNYNEQFF. The V gene is TRBV7-2, the J gene TRBJ2-1, with 9 bases that match TRBD2. The CDR3 extends over 18 amino acids. In germline, CDR1 is SGHTA, CDR2 FQGNSA. V lost 4 bases and J lost 3; bases outside the gene matches: 13.

This chain uses TRBV18 with TRBJ2-1, with 11 nucleotides matching TRBD2. Germline loops: CDR1 KGHSH, CDR2 LQKENI. The CDR3 is 20 residues long. V was clipped by 6 bases and J by 1 base; unmatched bases: 17. CDR3 DNA: TGTGCCAGCTCCCCTCAACTAGCGGGAGTCAATTCGGGTTCCTACAATGAGCAGTTCTTC. Protein: CASSPQLAGVNSGSYNEQFF.

The V gene is TRBV6-1, the J gene TRBJ2-1; TRBD2 matches 10 bases. J lost 3 bases, V lost 1 base, and 6 bases had no gene match. CDR3 length: 17 residues. Germline V gives CDR1 MNHNS, CDR2 SASEGT. The CDR3 sequence is CASSEGALAGDYNEQFF. The CDR3 DNA follows: TGTGCCAGCAGTGAAGGAGCGCTAGCGGGAGACTACAATGAGCAGTTCTTC.

This chain connects TRBV9 to TRBJ1-2; TRBD1 matches at 7 bases. This CDR3 comprises 18 residues. V was clipped by 0 bases and J by 6 bases; unmatched bases: 17. Germline CDR1 and CDR2: SGDLS and YYNGEE. The CDR3 loop is CASSVAARGFRSTNGYTF. The CDR3 DNA follows: TGTGCCAGCAGCGTAGCGGCCAGGGGGTTCCGCTCTACTAATGGCTACACCTTC.

The chain has TRBV28 and TRBJ1-5, with D possibly TRBD1 on 6 matching bases. Between the trimmed V and J ends, which lost 4 bases and 7 bases, there was a span of 17 bases. CDR1 is MDHEN, CDR2 SYDVKM, per germline. This CDR3 contains 15 residues. For the CDR3, the DNA is TGTGCCAGCAGTTCCCAGGGGCCCGTCGGCCAGCCCCAGCATTTT. It specifies CASSSQGPVGQPQHF.

The count of this clone is one. The chain employs TRBV11-2 and TRBJ2-5; 7 bases agree with TRBD2. V shed 1 base and J 5 bases; nucleotides not matched to a gene: 13. Germline assignment: CDR1 SGHAT and CDR2 FQNNGV. The CDR3 loop spans 17 amino acids. The CDR3 sequence is CASSLGPSAGALETQYF. In DNA form, the CDR3 reads TGTGCCAGCAGCTTAGGGCCCTCTGCGGGAGCTTTGGAGACCCAGTACTTC.

This chain joins TRBV7-9 and TRBJ2-2; D is undetermined. CDR1 and CDR2 from the germline V gene are SEHNR and FQNEAQ (reference sequence). This CDR3 spans 12 amino acids. With 6 bases removed from V and 5 bases from J, the gap between germline ends came to 7 bases. The CDR3 DNA is TGTGCCAGCAGTAGATGGACCGGGGAGCTGTTTTTT. Amino acid sequence: CASSRWTGELFF.

V and J are TRBV11-2 and TRBJ2-1; D might be TRBD1 (6 bases). The germline V gene encodes CDR1 SGHAT and CDR2 FQNNGV. Trimming shortened V by 5 bases and J by 10 bases, and 9 bases separated the two germline ends. CDR3 size: 11 residues. The CDR3 spells CASSPRGEQFF. CDR3 coding DNA: TGTGCCAGCAGCCCTAGGGGGGAGCAGTTCTTC.

The chain employs TRBV28 and TRBJ1-2, with TRBD1 matching 8 bases. Germline CDR1 is MDHEN and CDR2 is SYDVKM. V trimming: 2 bases; J trimming: 2 bases; junction bases outside the gene matches: 4. This CDR3 region has 15 residues. The CDR3 sequence: CASSLGTGLNYGYTF. DNA for the CDR3: TGTGCCAGCAGTTTAGGGACAGGTCTAAACTATGGCTACACCTTC.

The chain uses TRBV6-1 and TRBJ2-7; D is undetermined. CDR1 MNHNS and CDR2 SASEGT come from the germline V gene. V was clipped by 0 bases and J by 5 bases, with 8 bases between them. The CDR3 loop spans 13 amino acids. The CDR3 is CASSEAVQNEQYF. CDR3 nucleotide sequence: TGTGCCAGCAGTGAAGCAGTACAGAACGAGCAGTACTTC.

The chain uses TRBV29-1 and TRBJ2-7; D ambiguous. The CDR3 is 12 residues long. The V gene lost 7 bases and the J gene lost 2 bases, with 12 bases spanning the gap. Germline loops: CDR1 SQVTM, CDR2 ANQGSEA. CDR3 protein: CSAGPVAYEQYF. Here the CDR3 DNA reads TGCAGCGCTGGTCCGGTGGCCTACGAGCAGTACTTC.

The chain has TRBV28 and TRBJ2-7; 10 positions agree with TRBD2. Germline values: CDR1 MDHEN, CDR2 SYDVKM. J gave up 2 bases and V 6 bases, and 7 bases lay outside the gene matches. The CDR3 consists of 15 residues. As DNA, the CDR3 is TGTGCCAGCAGGTTAGCGGGGGGCCTAACCTACGAGCAGTACTTC. It specifies CASRLAGGLTYEQYF.

The chain carries TRBV18 and TRBJ2-1; D possibly corresponds to TRBD2 (5 bases). The CDR3 length is 15 residues. The germline V and J ends were trimmed by 4 bases and 4 bases, with 14 bases remaining between them. Germline CDR1 reads KGHSH; CDR2 reads LQKENI. CDR3 amino acids: CASSRLGDLYNEQFF. In nucleotides, the CDR3 is TGTGCCAGCTCACGCCTCGGGGATTTGTACAATGAGCAGTTCTTC.

The chain uses TRBV7-6 and TRBJ1-1; TRBD1 is a possible D gene (6 bases). V was cut by 4 bases and J by 2 bases, with 11 bases left in between. CDR3 length: 14 residues. From germline, CDR1 is SGHVS and CDR2 FNYEAQ. The CDR3 bases are TGTGCCAGCAGCTACGGGACACCCAACACTGAAGCTTTCTTT. Encoded protein: CASSYGTPNTEAFF.

The genes are TRBV10-2 and TRBJ2-7; a possible D gene is TRBD1 (5 bases). With 2 bases removed from V and 1 base from J, the gap between germline ends came to 9 bases. The length of the CDR3 is 14 residues. Germline loops: CDR1 WSHSY, CDR2 SAAADI. The CDR3 loop is CASSEGPGSYEQYF. The DNA of the CDR3 is TGCGCCAGCAGTGAGGGCCCAGGGTCCTACGAGCAGTACTTC.

This clone is a singleton in its sample. This chain connects TRBV11-2 to TRBJ2-1, with 7 bases identical to TRBD1. V shed 1 base and J 2 bases; nucleotides not matched to a gene: 5. The CDR3 consists of 16 residues. CDR1 SGHAT and CDR2 FQNNGV come from the germline V gene. The CDR3 here is CASSLGGQGAYNEQFF. The CDR3 nucleotides read TGTGCCAGCAGCTTAGGTGGCCAGGGGGCCTACAATGAGCAGTTCTTC.

V usage is TRBV28 and J usage is TRBJ2-2; 8 positions match TRBD1. This CDR3 contains 14 residues. Germline trimming cut 5 bases from V and 3 bases from J; bases unmatched to any gene: 2. Germline V gene sequence: CDR1 MDHEN, CDR2 SYDVKM. As DNA, the CDR3 is TGTGCCAGCAGTACGACAGGGGACACCGGGGAGCTGTTTTTT. Its translation: CASSTTGDTGELFF.